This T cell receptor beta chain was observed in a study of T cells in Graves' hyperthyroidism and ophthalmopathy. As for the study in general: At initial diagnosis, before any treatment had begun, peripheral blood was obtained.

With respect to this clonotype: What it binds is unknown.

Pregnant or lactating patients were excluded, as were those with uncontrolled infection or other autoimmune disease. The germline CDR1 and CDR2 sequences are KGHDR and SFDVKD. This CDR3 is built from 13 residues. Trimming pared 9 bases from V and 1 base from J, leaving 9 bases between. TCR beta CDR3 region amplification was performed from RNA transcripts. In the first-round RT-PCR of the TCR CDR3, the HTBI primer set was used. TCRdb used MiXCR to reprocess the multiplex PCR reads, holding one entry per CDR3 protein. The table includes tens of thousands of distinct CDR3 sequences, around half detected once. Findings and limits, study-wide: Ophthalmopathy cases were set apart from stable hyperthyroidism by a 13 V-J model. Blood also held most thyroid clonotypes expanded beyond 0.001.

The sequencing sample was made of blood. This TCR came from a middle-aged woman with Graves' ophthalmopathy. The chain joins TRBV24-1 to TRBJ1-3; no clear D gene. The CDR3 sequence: CATPTGSGNTIYF. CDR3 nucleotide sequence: TGTGCCACCCCGACGGGGTCTGGAAACACCATATATTTT.